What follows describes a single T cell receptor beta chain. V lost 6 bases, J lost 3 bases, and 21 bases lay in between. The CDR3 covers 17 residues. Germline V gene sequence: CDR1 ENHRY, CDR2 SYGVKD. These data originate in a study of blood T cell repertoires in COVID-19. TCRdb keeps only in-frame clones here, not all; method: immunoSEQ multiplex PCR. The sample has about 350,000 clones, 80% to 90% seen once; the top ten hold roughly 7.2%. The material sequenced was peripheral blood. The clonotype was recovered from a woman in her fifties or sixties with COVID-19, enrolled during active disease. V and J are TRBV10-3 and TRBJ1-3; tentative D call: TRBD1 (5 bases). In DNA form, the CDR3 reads TGTGCCATCAGACGCGTCAACGAGACAGAGTATGGAAACACCATATATTTT. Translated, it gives CAIRRVNETEYGNTIYF.